This TCR beta chain was profiled in a study of blood T cell repertoires in COVID-19 (dated by TCRdb to the early 2020s). A note on the overall study: Samples covering the acute and convalescent phases of COVID-19 were provided by collaborators in the United States, Italy and Spain. A de-identified subject ID, COVID-19 status, age in years and sex were almost always included in the sample metadata. The repertoires were released in a freely available public database meant as a resource for research on the immune response to SARS-CoV-2. Samples were obtained from the ongoing ImmuneRACE study (first 160 participants) and from roughly 1,300 subjects provided by 6 global collaborators. The dataset comprised deeply sampled blood TCRbeta repertoires from subjects exposed to, actively infected with, or recovered from COVID-19. The material from the prospective study consisted of cDNA or gDNA derived from T cells, B-cell-depleted T cells, or PBMCs. HLA class I and class II types, where available, came from metadata supplied by the sample provider rather than from assay-based typing. The paper's findings and limits, for the study overall: The amount of clinical and demographic metadata varied by source and participant and was provided uncurated.

In Seattle, one collaborating source enrolled patients while the infection was active and tracked those patients longitudinally over the course of disease. Each collaborating institution followed its own protocols to collect whole blood in K2EDTA tubes. For TCRbeta analysis, collaborator samples were shipped as frozen whole blood, as isolated PBMCs, or as DNA extracted from either sample type. As for this clone: This receptor's antigen is unknown. Base qualities are missing; no much larger clone stands one base away.

TCRbeta CDR3 regions were amplified from genomic DNA using the immunoSEQ Assay, a bias-controlled multiplex PCR. Concerning the study's data processing: Nucleated cell counts per sample were estimated from amplification of reference gene primers within the assay. To quantify the absolute abundance of each unique TCRbeta CDR3 rearrangement, sequence reads were collapsed and filtered. For each sample, productive Simpson clonality was calculated as the square root of Simpson's diversity index over productive rearrangements. What TCRdb holds here is the immuneACCESS table cut down to in-frame rearrangements. Part of the clones is not present; checked against another copy, under half of the missing clones reflect an unresolved V gene, and the others are unexplained. Clone size and V and J calls were adopted from that table, with D and trimming inferred from the DNA. The sample records approximately 150,000 clones, around 87% of which are singletons. Jointly, the top ten make up around 2.5% of the sample.

According to the germline V gene (reference sequence), CDR1 reads SGHNT and CDR2 reads YYREEE. The CDR3 runs 13 residues from the cysteine to the phenylalanine. The DNA shown is the 39-base CDR3, in frame from base 1. V trim: 4 bases; J trim: 5 bases; unmatched bases: 5. Here the chain combines TRBV5-4 and TRBJ2-7; the central 8 bases match TRBD2. The receptor comes from a woman older than 75 with COVID-19, enrolled during active disease. Sequencing was carried out using peripheral blood. The CDR3 amino acid sequence is: CASSPAGAHEQYF. The DNA is TGTGCCAGCAGCCCAGCGGGAGCCCACGAGCAGTACTTC. This CDR3, with the reference TRBV5-4 and TRBJ2-7 proteins standing in past its ends, gives the full variable domain ETGVTQSPTHLIKTRGQQVTLRCSSQSGHNTVSWYQQALGQGPQFIFQYYREEENGRGNFPPRFSGLQFPNYSSELNVNALELDDSALYLCASSPAGAHEQYFGPGTRLTVT.